The rows below give T cell receptor beta chains drawn from one sample of a study of patients and donors after allogeneic stem cell transplantation. MiXCR was run by TCRdb on the RT-PCR reads, yielding one entry per CDR3 protein. The repertoire has fewer than 200,000 distinct CDR3 sequences, about 32% of them found once; the top ten carry around 3.3%. The sequenced sample was blood, either unsorted or a sorted T cell fraction (not recorded which). Receptors were obtained from a human donor who was either an allogeneic HSCT recipient or a stem cell or donor lymphocyte infusion donor (not recorded which). It is not recorded whose cells these are; they may come from a transplant donor. Each CDR3 is given with its conserved first and last residue. Each record gives: J gene, V gene, CDR3 protein.

TRBJ2-6 TRBV27 CASSLAPSGANVLTF
TRBJ1-5 TRBV20-1 CSALPGTGGVQPQHF
TRBJ1-5 TRBV6-5 CASSQRTGVQPQHF
TRBJ2-3 TRBV7-2 CASSLAGGGGTQYF
TRBJ1-2 TRBV15 CATSRDGGYGYTF
TRBJ2-1 TRBV29-1 CSVRTSSSYNEQFF
TRBJ2-6 TRBV20-1 CSAREVGTGANVLTF
TRBJ2-3 TRBV6-6 CASNTGHTQYF
TRBJ1-2 TRBV4-2 CASSQAGLLNYGYTF
TRBJ2-5 TRBV29-1 CSVEASGQETQYF
TRBJ1-1 TRBV18 CASSPGTGNTEAFF
TRBJ1-1 TRBV7-2 CASSLVTSGTEAFF